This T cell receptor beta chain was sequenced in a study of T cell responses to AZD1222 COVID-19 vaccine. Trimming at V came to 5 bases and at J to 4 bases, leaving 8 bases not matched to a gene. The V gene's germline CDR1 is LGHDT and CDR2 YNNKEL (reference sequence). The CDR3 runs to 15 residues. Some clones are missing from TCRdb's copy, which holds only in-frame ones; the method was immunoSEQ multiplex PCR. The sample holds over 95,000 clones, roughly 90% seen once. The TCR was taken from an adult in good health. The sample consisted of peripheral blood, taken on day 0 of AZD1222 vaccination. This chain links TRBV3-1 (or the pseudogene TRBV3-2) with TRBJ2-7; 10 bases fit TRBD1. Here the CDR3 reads CASSTPGTGVYEQYF. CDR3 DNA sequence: TGTGCCAGCAGCACTCCCGGGACAGGGGTTTACGAGCAGTACTTC.